The rows below give T cell receptor beta chains drawn from one sample of a study of lymphopenia after photon versus proton radiotherapy. The protocol was immunoSEQ multiplex PCR, while the TCRdb copy is restricted to in-frame clones and leaves out a portion. The table includes tens of thousands of clones, more than 70% detected once. This material consisted of peripheral blood, taken from a patient treated with photon-based radiotherapy. Source of these receptors: a man aged 45-65 years with gastric cancer. The CDR3 runs from the conserved cysteine through the conserved F or W. Fields, in order: clone size, D gene, J gene, V gene, CDR3 protein, CDR3 DNA. A D gene is named only where the DNA matches it firmly. Size tells how often a clone was seen (once, few, many) or the class of an expanded clone, and some rows leave it out.

clone_size: -; d_call: -; j_call: TRBJ2-1; v_call: TRBV30; cdr3_aa: CAWRDLSGGALYEQFF; cdr3_nt: TGTGCCTGGAGAGACCTATCAGGGGGGGCGCTTTATGAGCAGTTCTTC
clone_size: -; d_call: -; j_call: TRBJ2-3; v_call: TRBV28; cdr3_aa: CASRRTDTQYF; cdr3_nt: TGTGCCAGCAGGCGCACAGATACGCAGTATTTT
clone_size: -; d_call: -; j_call: TRBJ2-7; v_call: TRBV25-1; cdr3_aa: CASRDQDGYEQYF; cdr3_nt: TGTGCCAGCAGGGACCAAGACGGCTACGAGCAGTACTTC
clone_size: -; d_call: -; j_call: TRBJ2-7; v_call: TRBV5-1; cdr3_aa: CASNGGTGYEQYF; cdr3_nt: TGCGCCAGCAACGGCGGGACGGGCTACGAGCAGTACTTC
clone_size: -; d_call: TRBD2; j_call: TRBJ2-7; v_call: TRBV27; cdr3_aa: CASKGLAGGTGYGEQYF; cdr3_nt: TGTGCCAGCAAAGGACTAGCGGGAGGGACCGGGTATGGCGAGCAGTACTTC
clone_size: -; d_call: TRBD2; j_call: TRBJ2-7; v_call: TRBV6-6; cdr3_aa: CASSYETSGSYEQYF; cdr3_nt: TGTGCCAGCAGTTACGAAACTAGCGGGAGCTACGAGCAGTACTTC
clone_size: -; d_call: -; j_call: TRBJ2-1; v_call: TRBV7-9; cdr3_aa: CASSWFDGGIVNEQFF; cdr3_nt: TGTGCCAGCAGCTGGTTTGATGGCGGGATAGTGAATGAGCAGTTCTTC
clone_size: -; d_call: TRBD2; j_call: TRBJ2-7; v_call: TRBV29-1; cdr3_aa: CSVVSGDNYEQYF; cdr3_nt: TGCAGCGTTGTTAGCGGGGATAACTACGAGCAGTACTTC
clone_size: -; d_call: TRBD2; j_call: TRBJ2-5; v_call: TRBV2; cdr3_aa: CASSEARGFQETQYF; cdr3_nt: TGTGCCAGCAGTGAAGCGCGGGGGTTTCAAGAGACCCAGTACTTC
clone_size: few; d_call: -; j_call: TRBJ2-1; v_call: TRBV5-4; cdr3_aa: CASSLKSLAEQFF; cdr3_nt: TGTGCCAGCAGCTTGAAATCCCTAGCTGAGCAGTTCTTC
clone_size: once; d_call: -; j_call: TRBJ2-1; v_call: TRBV29-1; cdr3_aa: CSVPDEQFF; cdr3_nt: TGCAGCGTTCCCGATGAGCAGTTCTTC
clone_size: -; d_call: -; j_call: TRBJ1-1; v_call: TRBV4-1; cdr3_aa: CASSQPTGRRRNTEAFF; cdr3_nt: TGCGCCAGCAGCCAACCTACTGGACGGAGACGGAACACTGAAGCTTTCTTT
clone_size: -; d_call: -; j_call: TRBJ2-5; v_call: TRBV7-2; cdr3_aa: CASRPTGIAQETQYF; cdr3_nt: TGTGCCAGCAGACCGACCGGGATAGCTCAAGAGACCCAGTACTTC
clone_size: -; d_call: -; j_call: TRBJ2-7; v_call: TRBV11-2; cdr3_aa: CASSQLRSRGSYEQYF; cdr3_nt: TGTGCCAGCAGCCAGCTAAGGTCCAGGGGCTCCTACGAGCAGTACTTC
clone_size: -; d_call: -; j_call: TRBJ1-4; v_call: TRBV9; cdr3_aa: CASSAAATDEKLFF; cdr3_nt: TGTGCCAGCAGCGCGGCCGCGACAGATGAAAAACTGTTTTTT
clone_size: -; d_call: -; j_call: TRBJ1-1; v_call: TRBV28; cdr3_aa: CASSLPGTYEMEAFF; cdr3_nt: TGTGCCAGCAGTTTACCTGGGACGTACGAAATGGAAGCTTTCTTT
clone_size: once; d_call: TRBD1; j_call: TRBJ2-3; v_call: TRBV11-3; cdr3_aa: CASSLGDRGSDTQYF; cdr3_nt: TGTGCCAGCAGCTTAGGGGACAGGGGGTCAGATACGCAGTATTTT
clone_size: -; d_call: TRBD1; j_call: TRBJ1-4; v_call: TRBV30; cdr3_aa: CAWSVRGGQGMGMKEKLFF; cdr3_nt: TGTGCCTGGAGTGTACGTGGGGGACAGGGAATGGGCATGAAGGAAAAACTGTTTTTT
clone_size: -; d_call: -; j_call: TRBJ1-4; v_call: TRBV7-9; cdr3_aa: CASSLNRGNEKLFF; cdr3_nt: TGTGCCAGCAGCTTGAACCGGGGGAATGAAAAACTGTTTTTT